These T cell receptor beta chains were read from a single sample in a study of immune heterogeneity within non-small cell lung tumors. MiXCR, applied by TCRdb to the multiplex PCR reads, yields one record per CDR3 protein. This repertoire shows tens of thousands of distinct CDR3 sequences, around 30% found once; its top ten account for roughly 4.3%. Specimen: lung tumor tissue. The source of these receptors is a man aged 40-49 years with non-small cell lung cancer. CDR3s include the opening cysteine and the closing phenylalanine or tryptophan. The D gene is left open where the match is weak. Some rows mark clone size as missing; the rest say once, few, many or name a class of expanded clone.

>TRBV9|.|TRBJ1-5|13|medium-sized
CASSVGVNQPQHF
TGTGCCAGCAGCGTAGGGGTCAATCAGCCCCAGCATTTT
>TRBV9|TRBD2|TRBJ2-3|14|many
CASSTEAGVDTQYF
TGTGCCAGCAGCACGGAGGCGGGAGTAGATACGCAGTATTTT
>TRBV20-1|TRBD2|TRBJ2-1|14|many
CSAHSGRGWGKQFF
TGCAGTGCTCATAGCGGGAGGGGCTGGGGTAAGCAGTTCTTC
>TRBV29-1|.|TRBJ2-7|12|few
CSVRTQGYEQYF
TGCAGCGTTAGGACCCAGGGCTACGAGCAGTACTTC
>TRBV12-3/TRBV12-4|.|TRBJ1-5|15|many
CASSLERGGNQPQHF
TGTGCCAGCAGTTTAGAGAGGGGCGGCAATCAGCCCCAGCATTTT
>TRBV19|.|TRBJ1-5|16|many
CASSIAKTTLNQPQHF
TGTGCCAGTAGTATCGCTAAAACTACTCTCAATCAGCCCCAGCATTTT
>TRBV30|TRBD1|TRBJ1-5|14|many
CAWGQGGTNQPQHF
TGTGCCTGGGGACAGGGAGGGACCAATCAGCCCCAGCATTTT
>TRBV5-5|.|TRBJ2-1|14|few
CASRTVVGDNEQFF
TGTGCCAGCCGCACGGTGGTCGGGGACAATGAGCAGTTCTTC
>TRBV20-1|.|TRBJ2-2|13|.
CSAGTMNTGELFF
TGCAGTGCCGGGACGATGAACACCGGGGAGCTGTTTTTT
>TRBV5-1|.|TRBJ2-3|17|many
CASSSPAPGGPTDTQYF
TGCGCCAGCAGCTCTCCCGCCCCCGGGGGGCCCACAGATACGCAGTATTTT
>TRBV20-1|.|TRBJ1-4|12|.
CSAGQRGEKLFF
TGCAGTGCTGGACAGAGAGGTGAAAAACTGTTTTTT
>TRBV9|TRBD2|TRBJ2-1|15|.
CASGVGGSGYNEQFF
TGTGCCAGCGGCGTAGGAGGTAGCGGGTACAATGAGCAGTTCTTC
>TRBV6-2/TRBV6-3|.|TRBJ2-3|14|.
CASRQGQLTDTQYF
TGTGCCAGCAGACAAGGGCAGCTCACAGATACGCAGTATTTT
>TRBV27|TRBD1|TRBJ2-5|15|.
CASTYPRTGAETQYF
TGTGCCAGCACCTATCCCCGAACAGGGGCAGAGACCCAGTACTTC
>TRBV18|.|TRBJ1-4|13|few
CASSPSTVEKLFF
TGTGCCAGCTCACCATCCACTGTCGAAAAACTGTTTTTT
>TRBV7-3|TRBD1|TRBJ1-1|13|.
CASSSQGRTEAFF
TGTGCCAGCAGCTCACAGGGGCGGACTGAAGCTTTCTTT
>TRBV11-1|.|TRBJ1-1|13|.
CASSTGPVSEAFF
TGTGCCAGCAGTACAGGGCCCGTCTCTGAAGCTTTCTTT
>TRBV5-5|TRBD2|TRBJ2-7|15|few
CASSLTGTSGYEQYF
TGTGCCAGCAGCCTAACCGGGACTAGCGGCTACGAGCAGTACTTC
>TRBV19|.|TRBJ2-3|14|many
CASSARDSTDTQYF
TGTGCCAGTAGTGCCCGGGACAGCACAGATACGCAGTATTTT
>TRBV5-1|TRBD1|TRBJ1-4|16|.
CSSSPGTGAANEKLFF
TGCTCCAGCAGCCCCGGGACAGGGGCCGCTAATGAAAAACTGTTTTTT
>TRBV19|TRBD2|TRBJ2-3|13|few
CATTGGSTDTQYF
TGTGCCACTACGGGAGGGAGCACAGATACGCAGTATTTT
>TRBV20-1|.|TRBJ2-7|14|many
CSARRDTMRDEQYF
TGCAGTGCCCGACGGGACACCATGCGGGACGAGCAGTACTTC
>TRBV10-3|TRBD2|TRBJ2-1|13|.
CAISQRGDNEQFF
TGTGCCATCAGTCAACGGGGGGACAATGAGCAGTTCTTC
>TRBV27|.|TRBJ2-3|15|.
CASSMGTDYTDTQYF
TGTGCCAGCAGTATGGGGACGGACTATACGGATACGCAGTATTTT
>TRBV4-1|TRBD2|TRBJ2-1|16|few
CASSQDLGLARNEQFF
TGCGCCAGCAGCCAAGATCTGGGACTAGCTCGGAATGAGCAGTTCTTC
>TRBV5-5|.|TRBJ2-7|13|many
CASRPRDGYEQYF
TGTGCCAGCAGACCAAGAGACGGGTACGAGCAGTACTTC
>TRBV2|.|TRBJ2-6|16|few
CASGELRVSGANVLTF
TGTGCCAGCGGGGAGTTGAGGGTCTCTGGGGCCAACGTCCTGACTTTC
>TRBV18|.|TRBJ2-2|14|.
CASSGRANTGELFF
TGTGCCAGCTCGGGCAGAGCTAACACCGGGGAGCTGTTTTTT
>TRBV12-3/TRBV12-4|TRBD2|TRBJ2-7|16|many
CASSSHGTSGSYEQYF
TGTGCCAGCAGTTCTCACGGGACTAGCGGATCCTACGAGCAGTACTTC
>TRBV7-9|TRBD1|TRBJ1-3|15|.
CASFLKGASGNTIYF
TGTGCCAGCTTCCTGAAGGGGGCATCCGGAAACACCATATATTTT